Below are 12 T cell receptor beta chains sequenced from a single sample in a study of graft-versus-host responses after intestinal transplantation. No antigen has been identified for these receptors. Produced via immunoSEQ multiplex PCR; TCRdb's table is partial and in-frame only. In the table there are 80,000 to 95,000 clones, 85% to 95% of which are singletons. Here the sequenced sample was unstimulated CD8+ T cells sorted from spleen or lymph node cells, taken before intestinal transplant. The receptors originated from a human donor who received an intestinal transplant.

This clone is a singleton in its sample. The chain joins TRBV14 to TRBJ2-3, with 9 bases fitting TRBD2. CDR1 is SGHDN, CDR2 FVKESK, per germline. V was clipped by 2 bases and J by 1 base; unmatched bases: 7. The CDR3 spans 17 residues. The CDR3 DNA follows: TGTGCCAGCAGCCAATCGACCCGGACTAGCGGCACAGATACGCAGTATTTT. Residues: CASSQSTRTSGTDTQYF.

The chain has TRBV7-2 and TRBJ2-3; 10 nucleotides align to TRBD2. CDR1 is SGHTA and CDR2 is FQGNSA in the germline V gene. V trimming: 0 bases; J trimming: 6 bases; junction bases outside the gene matches: 9. The CDR3 length is 17 residues. As DNA, the CDR3 is TGTGCCAGCAGCTTAGCTGTGAGCGGGGGGGCCCCGGATACGCAGTATTTT. Its protein product is CASSLAVSGGAPDTQYF.

This clone occurred once. V gene TRBV5-5 combines with J gene TRBJ2-3, with 9 bases aligning to TRBD2. Germline V gives CDR1 SGHKS, CDR2 YYEKEE (reference sequence). V lost 0 bases to trimming and J lost 3 bases; unmatched junction nucleotides: 2. CDR3 size: 15 residues. CDR3 residues: CASSLGLAGTDTQYF. The CDR3 DNA reads as TGTGCCAGCAGCTTGGGCCTAGCGGGGACAGATACGCAGTATTTT.

This clone was picked up one time. The chain employs TRBV4-3 and TRBJ1-6; TRBD1 matches at 11 bases. The CDR3 sequence is 18 residues long. Germline assignment: CDR1 LGHNA and CDR2 YSLEER. V gave up 2 bases and J gave up 13 bases; unmatched junction bases: 16. CDR3 sequence: CASSQFIVVGQGAMPLHF. The CDR3 DNA sequence: TGCGCCAGCAGCCAATTTATTGTAGTCGGACAGGGGGCAATGCCCCTCCACTTT.

This chain uses TRBV5-1 with TRBJ1-4; 9 nucleotides agree with TRBD1. Unmatched junction bases numbered 10, after V lost 1 base and J lost 3 bases. Germline loops: CDR1 SGHRS, CDR2 YFSETQ. This CDR3 is 18 amino acids long. The CDR3 bases are TGCGCCAGCAGCTTGTGGGGACAGGGCGGGGCAGCTAATGAAAAACTGTTTTTT. Residues: CASSLWGQGGAANEKLFF.

This chain joins TRBV27 and TRBJ2-5, with 10 bases lining up with TRBD2. Per germline, CDR1 MNHEY and CDR2 SMNVEV (reference sequence). Trimming at V came to 7 bases and at J to 2 bases, leaving 10 bases not matched to a gene. This CDR3 contains 16 residues. The CDR3 DNA reads TGTGCCAGCAATCCTAGCGGGGGCCTTTTACAAGAGACCCAGTACTTC. This encodes CASNPSGGLLQETQYF.

This chain uses TRBV7-9 with TRBJ2-5, with TRBD2 matching over 11 bases. V was clipped by 3 bases and J by 9 bases; unmatched bases: 12. The V gene's germline CDR1 is SEHNR and CDR2 FQNEAQ (reference sequence). The CDR3 spans 16 residues. CDR3 nucleotides: TGTGCCAGCAGCTTTGGGGCTAGCGGGGGGCTGGAAGCCCAGTACTTC. Protein: CASSFGASGGLEAQYF. The complete variable domain, with remaining parts taken from reference TRBV7-9 and TRBJ2-5, reads DTGVSQNPRHKITKRGQNVTFRCDPISEHNRLYWYRQTLGQGPEFLTYFQNEAQLEKSRLLSDRFSAERPKGSFSTLEIQRTEQGDSAMYLCASSFGASGGLEAQYFGPGTRLLVL.

J is TRBJ1-3 and V is TRBV7-9; 7 positions match TRBD1. Per germline, CDR1 SEHNR and CDR2 FQNEAQ (reference sequence). This CDR3 region has 16 residues. Trimming cost V 1 base and J 3 bases; bases outside gene matches: 6. CDR3 in amino acids: CASSLDPGGNGNTIYF. CDR3 in DNA: TGTGCCAGCAGCTTAGATCCAGGGGGTAATGGAAACACCATATATTTT.

DNA for the CDR3: TGCGCCAGCAGCTCCGGGGGTGACAATGAGCAGTTCTTC. It codes for CASSSGGDNEQFF. The rearrangement links TRBV5-1 to TRBJ2-1, with D perhaps matching TRBD2 (6 bases). Germline CDR1 is SGHRS and CDR2 is YFSETQ. Trimming removed 3 bases from V and 5 bases from J, with 9 bases in between. CDR3 length: 13 amino acids. Supplemented by reference TRBV5-1 and TRBJ2-1, the full variable domain reads KAGVTQTPRYLIKTRGQQVTLSCSPISGHRSVSWYQQTPGQGLQFLFEYFSETQRNKGNFPGRFSGRQFSNSRSEMNVSTLELGDSALYLCASSSGGDNEQFFGPGTRLTVL.

CDR3 nucleotides: TGTGCCAGCAGCTCACATTACAGTGTTGGTTGCACCTTC. Amino acid sequence: CASSSHYSVGCTF. The genes are TRBV7-9 and TRBJ1-2; D is uncertain. The V end lost 4 bases, the J end lost 13 bases, and 19 bases lay between the germline ends. Per germline, CDR1 SEHNR and CDR2 FQNEAQ (reference sequence). The CDR3 is made up of 13 amino acids.

The chain joins TRBV7-2 to TRBJ2-2, with 12 positions matching TRBD2. The junction had 3 bases not matched to a gene; V was cut back by 0 bases and J by 7 bases. This CDR3 spans 16 amino acids. Germline V gene data show CDR1 as SGHTA and CDR2 as FQGNSA. The CDR3 DNA sequence: TGTGCCAGCAGCTTAGCGACTAGCGGGGGCCTCGGGGAGCTGTTTTTT. Its protein product is CASSLATSGGLGELFF. The variable domain in full, completed from reference TRBV7-2 and TRBJ2-2, reads GAGVSQSPSNKVTEKGKDVELRCDPISGHTALYWYRQSLGQGLEFLIYFQGNSAPDKSGLPSDRFSAERTGGSVSTLTIQRTQQEDSAVYLCASSLATSGGLGELFFGEGSRLTVL.

The chain links TRBV7-6 to TRBJ1-1; 7 positions match TRBD1. Germline CDR1 reads SGHVS; CDR2 reads FNYEAQ. J was trimmed by 3 bases and V by 0 bases; bases with no gene match: 7. The CDR3 has 16 residues. The CDR3, as DNA: TGTGCCAGCAGCTTAGCCCCGGGACAGAGGGACACTGAAGCTTTCTTT. Encoded protein: CASSLAPGQRDTEAFF.